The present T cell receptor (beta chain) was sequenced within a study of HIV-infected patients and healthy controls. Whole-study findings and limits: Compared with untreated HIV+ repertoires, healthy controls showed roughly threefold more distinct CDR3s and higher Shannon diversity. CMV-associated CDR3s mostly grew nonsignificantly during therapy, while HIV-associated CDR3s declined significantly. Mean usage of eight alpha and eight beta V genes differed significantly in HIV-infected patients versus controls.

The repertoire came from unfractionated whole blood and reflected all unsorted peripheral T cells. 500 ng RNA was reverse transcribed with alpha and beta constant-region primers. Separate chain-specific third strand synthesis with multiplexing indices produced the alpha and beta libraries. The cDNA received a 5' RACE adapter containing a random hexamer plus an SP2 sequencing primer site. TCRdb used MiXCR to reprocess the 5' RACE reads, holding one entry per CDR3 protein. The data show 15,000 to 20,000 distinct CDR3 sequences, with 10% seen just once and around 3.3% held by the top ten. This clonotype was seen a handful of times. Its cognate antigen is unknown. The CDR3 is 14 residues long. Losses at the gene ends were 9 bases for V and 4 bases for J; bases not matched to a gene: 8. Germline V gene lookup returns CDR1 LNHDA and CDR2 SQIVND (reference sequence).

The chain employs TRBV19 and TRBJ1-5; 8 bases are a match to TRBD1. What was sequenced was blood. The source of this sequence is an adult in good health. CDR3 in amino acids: CASGQGWINQPQHF. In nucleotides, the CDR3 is TGTGCCAGCGGACAGGGCTGGATAAATCAGCCCCAGCATTTT. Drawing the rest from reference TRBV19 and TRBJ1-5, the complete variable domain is DGGITQSPKYLFRKEGQNVTLSCEQNLNHDAMYWYRQDPGQGLRLIYYSQIVNDFQKGDIAEGYSVSREKKESFPLTVTSAQKNPTAFYLCASGQGWINQPQHFGDGTRLSIL.